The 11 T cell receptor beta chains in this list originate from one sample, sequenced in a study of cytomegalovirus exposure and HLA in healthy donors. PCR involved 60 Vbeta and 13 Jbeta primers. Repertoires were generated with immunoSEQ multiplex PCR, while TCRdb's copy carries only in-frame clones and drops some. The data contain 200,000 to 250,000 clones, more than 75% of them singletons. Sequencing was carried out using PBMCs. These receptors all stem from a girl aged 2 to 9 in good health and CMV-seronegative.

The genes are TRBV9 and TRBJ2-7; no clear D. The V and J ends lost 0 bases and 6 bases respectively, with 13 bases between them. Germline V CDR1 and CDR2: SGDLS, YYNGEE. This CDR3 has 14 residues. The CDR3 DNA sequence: TGTGCCAGCAGCGTAGACGGGTTCGAGAGCGAGCAGTACTTC. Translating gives CASSVDGFESEQYF. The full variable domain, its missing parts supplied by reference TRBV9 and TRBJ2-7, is DSGVTQTPKHLITATGQRVTLRCSPRSGDLSVYWYQQSLDQGLQFLIQYYNGEERAKGNILERFSAQQFPDLHSELNLSSLELGDSALYFCASSVDGFESEQYFGPGTRLTVT.

For the CDR3, the DNA is TGTGCCAGCAGTTACGACAGAGGGAGGGAGCAGTACTTC. Protein product: CASSYDRGREQYF. The genes are TRBV6-5 and TRBJ2-7, with a weak D call TRBD2 (6 bases). V dropped 2 bases and J dropped 7 bases, with 12 bases sitting between them. CDR1 MNHEY and CDR2 SVGAGI come from the germline V gene. This CDR3 spans 13 amino acids.

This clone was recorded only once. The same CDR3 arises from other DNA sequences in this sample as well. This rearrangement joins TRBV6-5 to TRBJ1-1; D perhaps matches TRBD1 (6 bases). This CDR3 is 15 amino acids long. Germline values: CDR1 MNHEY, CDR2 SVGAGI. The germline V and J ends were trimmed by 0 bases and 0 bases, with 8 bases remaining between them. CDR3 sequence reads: CASSYSRTVNTEAFF. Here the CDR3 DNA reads TGTGCCAGCAGTTACTCCAGGACAGTGAACACTGAAGCTTTCTTT.

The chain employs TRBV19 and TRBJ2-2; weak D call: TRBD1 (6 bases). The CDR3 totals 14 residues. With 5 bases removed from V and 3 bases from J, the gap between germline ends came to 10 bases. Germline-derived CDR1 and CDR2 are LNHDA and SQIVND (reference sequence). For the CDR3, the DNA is TGTGCCAGTAGTGTTACAGGGTACACCGGGGAGCTGTTTTTT. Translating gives CASSVTGYTGELFF.

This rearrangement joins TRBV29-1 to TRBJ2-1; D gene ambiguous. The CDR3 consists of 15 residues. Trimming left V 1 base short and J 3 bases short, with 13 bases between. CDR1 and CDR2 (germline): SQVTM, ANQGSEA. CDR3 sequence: CSVEAPNSRYNEQFF. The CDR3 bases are TGCAGCGTTGAAGCCCCTAACAGTCGCTACAATGAGCAGTTCTTC.

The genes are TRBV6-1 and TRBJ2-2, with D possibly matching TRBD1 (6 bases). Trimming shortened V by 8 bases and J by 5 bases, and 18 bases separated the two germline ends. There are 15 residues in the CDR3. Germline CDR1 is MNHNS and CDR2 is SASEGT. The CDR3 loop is CASVGQRGLTGELFF. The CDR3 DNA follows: TGTGCCAGCGTCGGACAGAGAGGGTTAACCGGGGAGCTGTTTTTT.

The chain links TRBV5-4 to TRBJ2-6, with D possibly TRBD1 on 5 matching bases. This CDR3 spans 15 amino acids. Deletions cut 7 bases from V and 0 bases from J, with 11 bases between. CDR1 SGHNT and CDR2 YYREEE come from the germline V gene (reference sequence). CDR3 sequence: CASDSSFSGANVLTF. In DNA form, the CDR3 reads TGTGCCAGCGACAGTTCCTTCTCTGGGGCCAACGTCCTGACTTTC. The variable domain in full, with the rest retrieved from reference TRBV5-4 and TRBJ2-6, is ETGVTQSPTHLIKTRGQQVTLRCSSQSGHNTVSWYQQALGQGPQFIFQYYREEENGRGNFPPRFSGLQFPNYSSELNVNALELDDSALYLCASDSSFSGANVLTFGAGSRLTVL.

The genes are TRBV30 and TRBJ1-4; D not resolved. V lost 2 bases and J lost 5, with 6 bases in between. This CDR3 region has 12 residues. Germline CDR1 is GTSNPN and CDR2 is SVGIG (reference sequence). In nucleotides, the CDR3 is TGTGCCTGGAGTCCATTCAATGAAAAACTGTTTTTT. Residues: CAWSPFNEKLFF.

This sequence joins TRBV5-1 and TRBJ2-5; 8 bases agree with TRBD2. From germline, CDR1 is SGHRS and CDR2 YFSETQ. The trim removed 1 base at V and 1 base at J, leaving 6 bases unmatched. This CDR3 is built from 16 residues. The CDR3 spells CASSLLVSGSQETQYF. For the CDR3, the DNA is TGCGCCAGCAGCTTGTTGGTCAGCGGGAGCCAAGAGACCCAGTACTTC.

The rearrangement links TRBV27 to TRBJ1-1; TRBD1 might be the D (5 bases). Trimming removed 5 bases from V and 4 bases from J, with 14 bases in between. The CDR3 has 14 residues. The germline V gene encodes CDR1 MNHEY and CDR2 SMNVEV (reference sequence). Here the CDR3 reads CASSARRGGTEAFF. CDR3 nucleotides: TGTGCCAGCAGTGCTAGGAGGGGAGGCACTGAAGCTTTCTTT.

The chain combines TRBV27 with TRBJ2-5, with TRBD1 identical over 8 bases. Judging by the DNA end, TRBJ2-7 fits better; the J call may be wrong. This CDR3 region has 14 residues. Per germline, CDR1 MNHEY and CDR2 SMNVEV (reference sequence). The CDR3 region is CASSPSTGAYEQYF. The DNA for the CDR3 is TGTGCCAGCAGTCCATCGACAGGGGCCTACGAGCAGTACTTC.